This T cell receptor beta chain originates from a study of blood T cell repertoires in COVID-19. Some clones are missing from TCRdb's copy, which holds only in-frame ones; the method was immunoSEQ multiplex PCR. The sample yields 200,000 or so clones, around 89% seen once. This CDR3 is 14 amino acids long. In germline, CDR1 is MGHRA, CDR2 YSYEKL. V dropped 4 bases and J dropped 3 bases, with 9 bases sitting between them. The chain uses TRBV4-1 and TRBJ2-2; no reliable D call. The sample taken for sequencing was peripheral blood. The TCR originated in a man aged 30 to 39 with COVID-19, enrolled during active disease. The CDR3, as DNA: TGCGCCAGCAGCCTGCGCCTTGACACCGGGGAGCTGTTTTTT. Protein product: CASSLRLDTGELFF.